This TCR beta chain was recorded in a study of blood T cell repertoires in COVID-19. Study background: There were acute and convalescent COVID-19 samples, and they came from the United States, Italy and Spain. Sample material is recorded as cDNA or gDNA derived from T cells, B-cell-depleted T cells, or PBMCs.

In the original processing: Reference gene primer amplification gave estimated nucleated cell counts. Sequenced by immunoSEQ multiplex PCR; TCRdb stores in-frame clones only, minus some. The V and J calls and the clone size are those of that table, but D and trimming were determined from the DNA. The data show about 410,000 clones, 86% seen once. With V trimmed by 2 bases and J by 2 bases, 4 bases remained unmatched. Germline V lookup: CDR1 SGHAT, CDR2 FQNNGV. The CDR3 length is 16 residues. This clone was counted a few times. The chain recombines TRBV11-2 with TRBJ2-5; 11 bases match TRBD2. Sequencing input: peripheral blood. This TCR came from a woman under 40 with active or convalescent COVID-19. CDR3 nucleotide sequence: TGTGCCAGCAGCTTAAGCTCTAGCGGGGGGCAAGAGACCCAGTACTTC. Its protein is CASSLSSSGGQETQYF.